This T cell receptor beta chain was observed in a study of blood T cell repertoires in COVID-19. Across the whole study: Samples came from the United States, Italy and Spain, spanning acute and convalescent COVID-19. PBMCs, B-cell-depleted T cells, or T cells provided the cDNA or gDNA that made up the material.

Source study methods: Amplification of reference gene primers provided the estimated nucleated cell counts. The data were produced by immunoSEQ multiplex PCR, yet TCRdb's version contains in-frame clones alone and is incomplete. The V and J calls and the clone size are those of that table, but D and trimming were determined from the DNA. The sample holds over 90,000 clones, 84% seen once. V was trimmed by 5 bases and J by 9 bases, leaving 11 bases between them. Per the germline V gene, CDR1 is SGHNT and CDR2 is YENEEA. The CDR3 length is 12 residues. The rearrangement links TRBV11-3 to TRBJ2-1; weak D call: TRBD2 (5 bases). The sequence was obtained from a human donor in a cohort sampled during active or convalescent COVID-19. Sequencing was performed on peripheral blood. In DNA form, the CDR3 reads TGTGCCAGCAGCAAAAGCGGTGGTGAGCAGTTCTTC. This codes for CASSKSGGEQFF.